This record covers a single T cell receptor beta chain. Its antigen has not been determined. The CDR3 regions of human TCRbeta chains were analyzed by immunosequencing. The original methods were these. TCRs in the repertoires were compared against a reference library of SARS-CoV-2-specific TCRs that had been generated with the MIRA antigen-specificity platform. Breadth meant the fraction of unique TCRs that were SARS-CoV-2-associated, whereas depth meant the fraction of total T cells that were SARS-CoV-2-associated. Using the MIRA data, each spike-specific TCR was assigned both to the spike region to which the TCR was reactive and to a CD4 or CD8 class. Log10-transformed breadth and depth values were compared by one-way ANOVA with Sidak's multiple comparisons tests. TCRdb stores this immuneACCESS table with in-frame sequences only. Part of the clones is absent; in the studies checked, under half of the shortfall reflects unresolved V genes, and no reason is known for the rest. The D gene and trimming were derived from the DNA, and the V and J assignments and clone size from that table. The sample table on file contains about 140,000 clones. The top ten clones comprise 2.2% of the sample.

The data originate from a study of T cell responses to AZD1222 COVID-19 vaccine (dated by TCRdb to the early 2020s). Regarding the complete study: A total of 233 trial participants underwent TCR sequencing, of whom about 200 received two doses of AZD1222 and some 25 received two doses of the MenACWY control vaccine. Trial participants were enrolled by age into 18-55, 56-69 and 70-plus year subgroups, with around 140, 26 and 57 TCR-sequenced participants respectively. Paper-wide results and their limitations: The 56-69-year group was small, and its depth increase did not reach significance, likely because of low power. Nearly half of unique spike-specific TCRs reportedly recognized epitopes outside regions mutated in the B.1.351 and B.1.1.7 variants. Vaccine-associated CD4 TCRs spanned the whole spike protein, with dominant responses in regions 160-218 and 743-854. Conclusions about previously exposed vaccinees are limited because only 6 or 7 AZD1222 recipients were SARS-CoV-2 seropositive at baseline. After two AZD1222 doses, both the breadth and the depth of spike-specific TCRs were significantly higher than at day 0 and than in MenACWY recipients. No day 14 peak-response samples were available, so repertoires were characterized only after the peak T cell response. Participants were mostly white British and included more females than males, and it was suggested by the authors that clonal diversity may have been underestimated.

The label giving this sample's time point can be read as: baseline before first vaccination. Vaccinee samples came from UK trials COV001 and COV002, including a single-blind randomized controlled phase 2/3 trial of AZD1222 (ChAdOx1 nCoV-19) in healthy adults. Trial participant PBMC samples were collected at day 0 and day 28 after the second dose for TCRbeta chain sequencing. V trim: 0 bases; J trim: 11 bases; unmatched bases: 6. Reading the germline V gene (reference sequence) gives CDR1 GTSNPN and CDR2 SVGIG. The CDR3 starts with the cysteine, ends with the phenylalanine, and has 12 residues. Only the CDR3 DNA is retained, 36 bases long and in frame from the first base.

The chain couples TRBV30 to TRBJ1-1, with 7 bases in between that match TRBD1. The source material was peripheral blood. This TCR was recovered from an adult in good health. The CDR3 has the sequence CAWSVLPDRAFF. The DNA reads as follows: TGTGCCTGGAGTGTACTTCCGGACAGGGCTTTCTTT.